This TCR beta chain is drawn from a study of blood T cell repertoires in COVID-19. Turning to the study itself: Samples taken during acute and convalescent COVID-19 were collected in the United States, Italy and Spain. Sources were T cells, B-cell-depleted T cells, or PBMCs; the material itself was cDNA or gDNA.

Original processing methods: By means of reference gene primer amplification, nucleated cell counts were estimated. The repertoire was sequenced with immunoSEQ multiplex PCR; TCRdb's copy has only in-frame clones and lacks some. D and trimming come from the DNA, and the V and J calls and clone size come from that table. The table lists about 180,000 clones, 80% to 90% of them singletons. Trimming removed 6 bases from V and 9 bases from J, with 15 bases in between. Germline V gives CDR1 SGHTA, CDR2 FQGNSA. This CDR3 region has 13 residues. The chain recombines TRBV7-2 with TRBJ1-5; no clear D. Sequenced sample: peripheral blood. This receptor was identified in a man aged 50 to 60 with active or convalescent COVID-19. The CDR3: CASRLTASGPQHF. The CDR3 DNA reads as TGTGCCAGCAGATTGACGGCCTCGGGGCCCCAGCATTTT. Full variable domain (rest looked up from reference TRBV7-2 and TRBJ1-5): GAGVSQSPSNKVTEKGKDVELRCDPISGHTALYWYRQSLGQGLEFLIYFQGNSAPDKSGLPSDRFSAERTGGSVSTLTIQRTQQEDSAVYLCASRLTASGPQHFGDGTRLSIL.